A selection of T cell receptor beta chains follows, all from one sample in a study of blood T cell repertoires in COVID-19. TCRdb keeps only in-frame clones here, not all; method: immunoSEQ multiplex PCR. Counted here are hundreds of thousands of clones, roughly 85% occurring once; the ten biggest clones make up 1.4%. The sample taken for sequencing was peripheral blood. These receptors all come from a woman aged 30 to 39 with active or convalescent COVID-19. The CDR3 runs from the conserved cysteine through the conserved F or W. The size field is filled for only some rows; it gives once, few, many or a size class.

v_call	clone_size	j_call	cdr3_aa
TRBV14	few	TRBJ1-6	CASSQGGTTNSPLHF
TRBV18	.	TRBJ1-2	CASSPEGNYGYTF
TRBV6-5	once	TRBJ2-1	CASRATSGGNEQFF
TRBV18	once	TRBJ2-7	CASSQGGLTSYEQYF
TRBV5-1	.	TRBJ2-5	CASSLAGLDQETQYF
TRBV27	.	TRBJ1-4	CASRRDGAGVGSELFF
TRBV2	.	TRBJ1-1	CATVRGMNTEAFF
TRBV27	few	TRBJ2-1	CASSLWAGEQFF
TRBV30	.	TRBJ1-2	CAWSRGHSYTF
TRBV7-6	.	TRBJ1-1	CASSLVAGMNTEAFF
TRBV2	.	TRBJ2-5	CASSEQQQSKETQYF
TRBV27	.	TRBJ2-5	CASSPKVPGLAGGIKETQYF
TRBV7-8	.	TRBJ2-7	CASSLRVLGLEGEQYF
TRBV7-8	.	TRBJ2-1	CASSTIAGGPGNEQFF
TRBV29-1	.	TRBJ2-3	CSVDPSGGTDTQYF
TRBV11-2	.	TRBJ2-3	CASRRYGDTDTQYF
TRBV7-2	once	TRBJ2-1	CASSFGRVGPYNEQFF
TRBV2	.	TRBJ1-1	CASAGTGGFEAFF